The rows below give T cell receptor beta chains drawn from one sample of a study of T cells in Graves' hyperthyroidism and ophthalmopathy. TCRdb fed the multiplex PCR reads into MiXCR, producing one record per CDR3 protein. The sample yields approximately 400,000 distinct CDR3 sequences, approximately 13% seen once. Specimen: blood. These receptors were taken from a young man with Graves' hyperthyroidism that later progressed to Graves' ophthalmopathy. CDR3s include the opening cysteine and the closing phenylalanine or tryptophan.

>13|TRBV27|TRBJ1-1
CASSLRRDTEAFF
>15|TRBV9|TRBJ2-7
CASSVSGTGAYEQYF
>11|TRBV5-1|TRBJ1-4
CASSAGEKLFF
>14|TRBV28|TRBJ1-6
CASTSDLYNSPLHF
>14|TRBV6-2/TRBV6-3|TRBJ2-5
CASNGRSGQETQYF
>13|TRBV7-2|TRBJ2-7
CASKGQGAYEQYF
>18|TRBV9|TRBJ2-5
CASSVDGLTWTAEETQYF
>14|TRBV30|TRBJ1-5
CAWRTRGPNQPQHF
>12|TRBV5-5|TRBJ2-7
CASSWTGNEQYF
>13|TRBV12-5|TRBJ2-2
CASASGVTGELFF
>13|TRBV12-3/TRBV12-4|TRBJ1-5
CASCGGSNQPQHF
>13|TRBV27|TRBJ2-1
CASSPRLVDEQFF
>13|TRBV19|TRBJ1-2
CASRFSGTTGYTF
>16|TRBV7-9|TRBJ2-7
CASSLVAGTGSSEQYF
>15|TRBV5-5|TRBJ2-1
CASSLGPVSYNEQFF
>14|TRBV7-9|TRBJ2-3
CASIKPGTSDTQYF
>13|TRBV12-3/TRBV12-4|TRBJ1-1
CASSNPWNTEAFF
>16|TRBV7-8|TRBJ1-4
CASSPARGSTNEKLFF
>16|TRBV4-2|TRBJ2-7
CASSQAGIAGKYEQYF
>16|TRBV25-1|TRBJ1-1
CASSELDRGLGTEAFF
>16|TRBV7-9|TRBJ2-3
CASSLPGSVGTDTQYF
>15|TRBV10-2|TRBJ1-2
CASSESWQGVYGYTF
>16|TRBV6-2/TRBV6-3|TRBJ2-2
CASSYSGTGVAGGLFF
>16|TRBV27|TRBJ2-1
CASSLLLAGGYNEQFF
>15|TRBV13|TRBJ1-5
CASSSGRGPGQPQHF
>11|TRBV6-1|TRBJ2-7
CASRTTGEQYF
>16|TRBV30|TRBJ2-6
CAWSDGGLSGANVLTF
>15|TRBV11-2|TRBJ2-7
CASSQGLAGGYEQYF
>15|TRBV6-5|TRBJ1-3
CASSSSGASGNTIYF
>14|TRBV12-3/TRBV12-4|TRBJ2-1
CASSLTTHYNEQFF
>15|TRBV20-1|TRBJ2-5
CSAVPGTGPMETQYF
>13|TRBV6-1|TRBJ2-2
CASSENPPGELFF
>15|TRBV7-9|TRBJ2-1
CASSQSGFSYNEQFF
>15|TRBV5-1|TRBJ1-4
CASSLAQGTVEKLFF
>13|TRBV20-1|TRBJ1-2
CSASGGRNYGYTF
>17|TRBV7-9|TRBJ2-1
CASSPRAGTGAYNEQFF
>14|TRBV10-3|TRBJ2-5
CATSARDSQETQYF
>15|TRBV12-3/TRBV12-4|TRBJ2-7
CASSLKLGGLGEQYF
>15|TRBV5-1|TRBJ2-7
CASSPRQGATYEQYF
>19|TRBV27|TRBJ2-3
CASSPQGTVSGSYTDTQYF
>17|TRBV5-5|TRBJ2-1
CASSLGVLGVVYNEQFF
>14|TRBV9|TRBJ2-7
CASSEQGDSYEQYF
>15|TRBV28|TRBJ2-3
CASSSAGSSTDTQYF
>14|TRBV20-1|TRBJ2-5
CSARDGQGDETQYF
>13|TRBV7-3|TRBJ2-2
CASSTGGAGELFF
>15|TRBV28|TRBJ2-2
CASSPTGGGTGELFF
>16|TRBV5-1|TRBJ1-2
CASSWDTHRDNYGYTF
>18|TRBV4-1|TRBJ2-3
CASSQDTRAGVGTDTQYF
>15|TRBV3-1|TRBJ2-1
CASSQSTSSPGEQFF
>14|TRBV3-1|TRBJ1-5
CASSQAGSNQPQHF
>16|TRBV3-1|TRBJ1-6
CASSRTERGWNSPLHF
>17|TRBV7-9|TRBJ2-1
CASSFAPWGTGHLEQFF
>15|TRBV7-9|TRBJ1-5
CASSRDGPLDQPRHF
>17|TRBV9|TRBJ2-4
CASSVEGRSLAKNIQYF
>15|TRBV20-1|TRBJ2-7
CSARGKTSVIYEQYF
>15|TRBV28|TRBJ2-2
CASRAGGPDTGELFF
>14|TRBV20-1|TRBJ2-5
CSASVVAGGETQYF